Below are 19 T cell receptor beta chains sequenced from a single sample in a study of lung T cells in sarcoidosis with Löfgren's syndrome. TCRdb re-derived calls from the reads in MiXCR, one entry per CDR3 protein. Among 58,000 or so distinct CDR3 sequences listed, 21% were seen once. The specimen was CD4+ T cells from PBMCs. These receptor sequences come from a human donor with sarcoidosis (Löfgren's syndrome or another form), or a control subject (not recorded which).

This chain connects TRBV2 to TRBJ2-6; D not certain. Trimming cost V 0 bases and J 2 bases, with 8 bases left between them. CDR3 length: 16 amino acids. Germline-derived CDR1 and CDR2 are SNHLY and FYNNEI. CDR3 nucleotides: TGTGCCAGCAGTGAAGCCATTTTTCCTGGGGCCAACGTCCTGACTTTC. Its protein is CASSEAIFPGANVLTF. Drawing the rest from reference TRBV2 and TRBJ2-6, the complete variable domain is EPEVTQTPSHQVTQMGQEVILRCVPISNHLYFYWYRQILGQKVEFLVSFYNNEISEKSEIFDDQFSVERPDGSNFTLKIRSTKLEDSAMYFCASSEAIFPGANVLTFGAGSRLTVL.

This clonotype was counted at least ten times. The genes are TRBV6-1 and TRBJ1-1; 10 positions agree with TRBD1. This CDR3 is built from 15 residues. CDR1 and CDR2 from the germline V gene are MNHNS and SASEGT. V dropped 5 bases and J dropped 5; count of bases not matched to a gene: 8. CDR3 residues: CASSLTGGSWTEAFF. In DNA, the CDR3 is TGTGCCAGCAGTTTGACAGGGGGCTCATGGACTGAAGCTTTCTTT.

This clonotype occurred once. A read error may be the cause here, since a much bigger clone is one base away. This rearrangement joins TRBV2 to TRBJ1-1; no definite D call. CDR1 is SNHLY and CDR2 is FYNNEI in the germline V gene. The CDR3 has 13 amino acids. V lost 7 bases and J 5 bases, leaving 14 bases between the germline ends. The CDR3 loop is CASNPHGCTEAFF. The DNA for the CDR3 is TGTGCCAGCAACCCCCACGGGTGTACTGAAGCTTTCTTT.

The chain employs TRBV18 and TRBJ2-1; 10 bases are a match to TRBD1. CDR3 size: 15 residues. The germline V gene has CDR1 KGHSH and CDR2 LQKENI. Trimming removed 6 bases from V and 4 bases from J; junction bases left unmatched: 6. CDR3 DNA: TGTGCCAGCTCGAACCGGGACAGGGGATACAATGAGCAGTTCTTC. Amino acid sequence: CASSNRDRGYNEQFF.

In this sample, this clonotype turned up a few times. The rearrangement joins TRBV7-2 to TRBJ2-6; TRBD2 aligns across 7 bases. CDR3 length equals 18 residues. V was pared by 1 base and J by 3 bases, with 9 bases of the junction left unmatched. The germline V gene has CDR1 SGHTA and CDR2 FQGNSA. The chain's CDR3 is CASSLGASGRRGANVLTF. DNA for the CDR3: TGTGCCAGCAGCTTAGGGGCTAGCGGTCGACGTGGGGCCAACGTCCTGACTTTC.

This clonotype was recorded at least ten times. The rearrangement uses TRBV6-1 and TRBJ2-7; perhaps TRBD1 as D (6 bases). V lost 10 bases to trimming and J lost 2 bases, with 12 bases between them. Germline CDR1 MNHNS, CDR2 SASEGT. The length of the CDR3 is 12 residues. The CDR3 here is CATATGPYEQYF. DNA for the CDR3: TGTGCCACCGCGACAGGTCCCTACGAGCAGTACTTC.

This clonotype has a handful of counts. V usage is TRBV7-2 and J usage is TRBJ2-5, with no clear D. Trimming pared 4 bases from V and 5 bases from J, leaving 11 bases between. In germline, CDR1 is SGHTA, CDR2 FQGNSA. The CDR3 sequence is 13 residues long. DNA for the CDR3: TGTGCCAGCAGCTACCCTAGTTGGGAGACCCAGTACTTC. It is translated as CASSYPSWETQYF.

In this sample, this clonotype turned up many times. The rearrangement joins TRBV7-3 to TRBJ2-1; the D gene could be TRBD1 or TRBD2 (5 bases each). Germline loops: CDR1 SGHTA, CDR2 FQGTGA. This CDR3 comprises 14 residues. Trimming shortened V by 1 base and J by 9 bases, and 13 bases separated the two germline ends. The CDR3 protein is CASSLMGDSGEQFF. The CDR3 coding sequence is TGTGCCAGCAGCTTAATGGGGGATTCGGGTGAGCAGTTCTTC.

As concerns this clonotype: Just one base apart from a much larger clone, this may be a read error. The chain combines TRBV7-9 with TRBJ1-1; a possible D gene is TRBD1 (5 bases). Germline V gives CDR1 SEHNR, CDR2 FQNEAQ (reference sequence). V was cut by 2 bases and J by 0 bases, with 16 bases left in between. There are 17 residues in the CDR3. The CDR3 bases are TGTGCCAGCAGCTTAAGGGGCGCAGGGCTTATGAACACTGAAGCTTTCTTT. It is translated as CASSLRGAGLMNTEAFF. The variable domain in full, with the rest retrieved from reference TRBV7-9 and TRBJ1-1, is DTGVSQNPRHKITKRGQNVTFRCDPISEHNRLYWYRQTLGQGPEFLTYFQNEAQLEKSRLLSDRFSAERPKGSFSTLEIQRTEQGDSAMYLCASSLRGAGLMNTEAFFGQGTRLTVV.

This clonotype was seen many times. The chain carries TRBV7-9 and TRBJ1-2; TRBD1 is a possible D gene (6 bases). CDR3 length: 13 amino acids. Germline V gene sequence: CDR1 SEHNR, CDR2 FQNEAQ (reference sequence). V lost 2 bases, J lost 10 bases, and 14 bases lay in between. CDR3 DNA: TGTGCCAGCAGCTTACCGGACAGTATGACCTACACCTTC. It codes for CASSLPDSMTYTF.

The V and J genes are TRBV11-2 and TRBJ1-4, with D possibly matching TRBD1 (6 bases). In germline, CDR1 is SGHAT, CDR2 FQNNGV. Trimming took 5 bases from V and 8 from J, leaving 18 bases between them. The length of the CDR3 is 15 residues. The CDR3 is CASSADRSGEEKLFF. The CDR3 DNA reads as TGTGCCAGCAGCGCCGACAGGAGCGGAGAGGAAAAACTGTTTTTT.

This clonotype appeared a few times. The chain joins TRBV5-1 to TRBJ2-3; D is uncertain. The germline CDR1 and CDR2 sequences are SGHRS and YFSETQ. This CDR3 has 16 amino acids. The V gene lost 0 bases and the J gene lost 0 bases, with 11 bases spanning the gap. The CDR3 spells CASSLAPGYSTDTQYF. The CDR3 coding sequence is TGCGCCAGCAGCTTGGCCCCAGGCTATAGCACAGATACGCAGTATTTT.

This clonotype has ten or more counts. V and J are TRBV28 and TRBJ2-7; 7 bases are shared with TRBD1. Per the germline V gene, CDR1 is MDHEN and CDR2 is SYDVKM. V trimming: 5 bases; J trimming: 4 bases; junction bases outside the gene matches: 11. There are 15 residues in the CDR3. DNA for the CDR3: TGTGCCAGCAGTCCCCGGACAGGACAGAAATACGAGCAGTACTTC. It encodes CASSPRTGQKYEQYF.

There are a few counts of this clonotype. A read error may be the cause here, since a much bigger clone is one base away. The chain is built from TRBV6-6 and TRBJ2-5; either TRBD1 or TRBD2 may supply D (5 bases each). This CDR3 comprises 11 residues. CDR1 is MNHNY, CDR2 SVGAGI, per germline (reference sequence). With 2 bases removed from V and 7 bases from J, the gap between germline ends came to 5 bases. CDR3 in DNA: TGTGCCAGCAGTTACGGGGGGACCCAGTACTTC. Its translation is CASSYGGTQYF.

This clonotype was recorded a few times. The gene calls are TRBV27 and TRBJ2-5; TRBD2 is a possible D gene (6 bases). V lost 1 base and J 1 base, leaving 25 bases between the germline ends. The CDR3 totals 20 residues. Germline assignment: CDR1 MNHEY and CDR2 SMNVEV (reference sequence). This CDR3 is CASSLFNRRGRQTPQETQYF. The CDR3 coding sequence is TGTGCCAGCAGTTTATTTAATAGGAGGGGCCGACAAACCCCCCAAGAGACCCAGTACTTC.

CDR3: CASSDLFDEQFF. The CDR3 bases are TGTGCCAGCAGCGACCTATTCGATGAGCAGTTCTTC. The chain recombines TRBV3-1 with TRBJ2-1; D uncertain. V shed 5 bases and J shed 8 bases, with 10 bases lying between them. Germline V lookup: CDR1 LGHDT, CDR2 YNNKEL (reference sequence). The CDR3 has 12 amino acids.

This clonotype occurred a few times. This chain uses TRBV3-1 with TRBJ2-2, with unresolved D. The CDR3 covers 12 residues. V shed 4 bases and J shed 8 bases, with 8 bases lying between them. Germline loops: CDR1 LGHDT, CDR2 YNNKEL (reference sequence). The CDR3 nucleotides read TGTGCCAGCAGCCTCGGCACGGGGGAGCTGTTTTTT. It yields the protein CASSLGTGELFF.

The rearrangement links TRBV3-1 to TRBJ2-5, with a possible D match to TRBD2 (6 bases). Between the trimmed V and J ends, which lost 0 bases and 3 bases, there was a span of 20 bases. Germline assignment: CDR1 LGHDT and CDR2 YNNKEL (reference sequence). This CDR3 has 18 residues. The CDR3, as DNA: TGTGCCAGCAGCCAAGATAAAGGGTTGCGGACTACGAAAGAGACCCAGTACTTC. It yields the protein CASSQDKGLRTTKETQYF.

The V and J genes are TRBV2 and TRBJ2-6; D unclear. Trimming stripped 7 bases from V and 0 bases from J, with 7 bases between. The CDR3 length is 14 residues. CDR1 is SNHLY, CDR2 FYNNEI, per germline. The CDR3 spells CASNLDSGANVLTF. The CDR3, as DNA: TGTGCCAGCAACCTGGACTCTGGGGCCAACGTCCTGACTTTC. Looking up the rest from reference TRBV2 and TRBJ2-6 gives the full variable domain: EPEVTQTPSHQVTQMGQEVILRCVPISNHLYFYWYRQILGQKVEFLVSFYNNEISEKSEIFDDQFSVERPDGSNFTLKIRSTKLEDSAMYFCASNLDSGANVLTFGAGSRLTVL.